Given below is one T cell receptor beta chain in context. As yet, its antigen is unknown. Germline V gene data show CDR1 as MDHEN and CDR2 as SYDVKM. This CDR3 contains 15 residues. The V segment lost 6 bases and the J segment 1 base; nucleotides outside the gene matches: 6. The data were obtained in a study of lymphopenia after photon versus proton radiotherapy. Study conclusions and caveats: Proton therapy kept repertoires fairly stable, unlike photons, which gained effector/memory cells. Only patients who died were analyzed for survival; proton advantage is unproven. After the lymphocyte nadir, photon-treated repertoires showed oligoclonal expansion, especially of CD8+ Temra cells. Larger post-nadir TCR diversity loss correlated inversely with survival in deceased patients.

Libraries were prepared by immunoSEQ multiplex PCR; TCRdb keeps only in-frame clonotypes and omits some of them. The sample consists of tens of thousands of clones, 86% of them appearing once. This clonotype originated in a woman aged 70-85 years with pancreatic cancer. Some clones in this sample may be carry-over from other donors' samples. Sequencing used peripheral blood, obtained from a patient treated with proton-based radiotherapy. V usage is TRBV28 and J usage is TRBJ1-5, with TRBD1 identical over 7 bases. The CDR3 sequence is CASSYTGVSNQPQHF. CDR3 DNA: TGTGCCAGCAGCTACACAGGGGTAAGCAATCAGCCCCAGCATTTT.